This T cell receptor (beta chain) was sequenced in a study of early T cells in non-severe SARS-CoV-2 infection (TCRdb year 2021). For context, the study as a whole: TCR sequencing used bulk RNA from unsorted whole blood, so alpha and beta chains could not be paired. What the authors observed across the whole study: VDJdb matching was skewed toward anti-spike CD8 responses, so virus-specific expansions were likely underestimated and private and CD4 specificities were missed.

Measured from the cysteine to the phenylalanine, the CDR3 is 15 residues long. This entry keeps only the CDR3 DNA: 45 bases, framed from base 1. Trimming takes 6 bases off V and 9 bases off J; junction bases not matched to a gene: 9. The germline V gene provides CDR1 KGHDR and CDR2 SFDVKD. The library was prepared using 5' RACE. Sequencer: NextSeq 500. In the TCR library protocol, unique molecular identifiers were attached to individual cDNA molecules to correct for PCR bias and sequencing error. Both TCR alpha and beta chains were sequenced, and tight co-correlation was observed between alpha and beta sequence abundances in each sample. On the study's bioinformatics: Decombinator V4 was used to perform V gene, J gene and CDR3 annotation of TCR sequences. Expanded TCRs were defined as changing significantly between any two time points under a Poisson model with p below 0.0001. TCR abundances were normalised to the total number of TCRs sequenced in each sample and reported as counts per million. TRAV1-2 paired with TRAJ12, TRAJ20 or TRAJ33 defined MAIT TCRs, while TRAV10 paired with TRAJ18 defined iNKT TCRs. A search of VDJdb, accessed on 1 November 2021, was run for TCRs annotated to CMV, EBV and SARS-CoV-2, with TCRs annotated for multiple antigens excluded. The public sequencing data were trimmed at Q25 with fastp and processed into clonotypes with MiXCR by TCRdb, which kept only in-frame beta chains. One record per CDR3 amino acid sequence lists the most common genes and DNA. The V and J calls shown here were made by TCRdb, not taken from the authors' results. The sample data list 75,000 to 80,000 distinct CDR3 sequences, and over 9% of these were observed just once. The ten top clones hold around 4.6% of the sample.

In its sample, this clonotype was seen many times. Its antigen remains undetermined. No quality values exist for individual bases; no much larger clone is one base distant. This was a case-control study nested in a cohort of healthcare workers in London, UK, who had nasopharyngeal swab PCR tests and blood samples taken every week. Between 23 and 31 March 2020, the week of the UK lockdown, healthcare workers were enrolled and then followed up weekly for as long as 16 weeks. Sequenced input: whole blood. The chain couples TRBV24-1 to TRBJ2-1, with 11 bases matching TRBD2. This TCR came from an adult who was a healthcare worker with PCR-confirmed SARS-CoV-2 infection or an uninfected control (not recorded which). At the DNA level, the sequence is TGTGCCACCAGTAAGGGTAGCGGGAGGGGAAGTGAGCAGTTCTTC. Its coded protein is CATSKGSGRGSEQFF.